This paragraph reports one T cell receptor beta chain. Antigen unknown. These data originate in a study of cytomegalovirus exposure and HLA in healthy donors. Study summary: Out of 150 million to 200 million T cells, an earlier analysis found around 110 million unique TCR beta sequences in total.

General study results and limits: Reports state that TCR beta sequences accurately predicted most subjects' HLA-A and HLA-B alleles.

V lost 0 bases and J 1 base, leaving 11 bases between the germline ends. Germline CDR1 SGDLS, CDR2 YYNGEE. The length of the CDR3 is 16 residues. The PCR ran on 60 Vbeta and 13 Jbeta primers. This table comes from immunoSEQ multiplex PCR, and its TCRdb copy is limited to in-frame clones, with some not included. The sample consists of 120,000 or so clones, roughly 80% of them appearing once. The source of this sequence is a woman aged 40 to 50 in good health and CMV-seronegative. The material sequenced was PBMCs. The V and J genes are TRBV9 and TRBJ2-1, with D maybe TRBD2 (6 bases). CDR3 loop: CASSVGGGTSYNEQFF. In nucleotides, the CDR3 is TGTGCCAGCAGCGTAGGTGGGGGGACTTCCTACAATGAGCAGTTCTTC.